Detailed here is one T cell receptor beta chain. Its target is unknown. This sample is part of a study of beta chain features in type 1 diabetes. Across the whole study: Cell yields, age and gender were similar between patients and healthy donors.

Expressed TCRB transcripts were sequenced, since all the RNA that had been isolated was reverse transcribed. Profiled with immunoSEQ multiplex PCR; TCRdb holds only in-frame clones, not every one. The repertoire holds a few hundred thousand clones, with roughly 22% as singletons. Study-level results: Shortening of TCRB CDR3s, moderate but significant, appeared in all four CD4+ subsets of Type 1 diabetes patients.

This clonotype was obtained from a woman aged 40-49 years with type 1 diabetes. Input material: naive CD4+ T cells from blood.

The CDR3 sequence: CASSIWTGDGYTF. The CDR3, as DNA: TGTGCCAGCAGTATCTGGACAGGGGACGGCTACACCTTC. J is TRBJ1-2 and V is TRBV28; 9 nucleotides match TRBD1. The V gene's germline CDR1 is MDHEN and CDR2 SYDVKM. The CDR3 sequence is 13 residues long. J gave up 8 bases and V 5 bases, and 6 bases lay outside the gene matches.